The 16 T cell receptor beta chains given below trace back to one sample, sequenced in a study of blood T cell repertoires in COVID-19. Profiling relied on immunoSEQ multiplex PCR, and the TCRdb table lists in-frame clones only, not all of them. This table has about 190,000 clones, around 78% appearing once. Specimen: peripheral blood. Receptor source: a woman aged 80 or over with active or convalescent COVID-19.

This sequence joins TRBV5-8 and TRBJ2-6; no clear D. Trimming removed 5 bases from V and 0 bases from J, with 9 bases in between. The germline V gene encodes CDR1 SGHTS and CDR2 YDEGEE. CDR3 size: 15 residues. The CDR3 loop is CASSPRNSGANVLTF. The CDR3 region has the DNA TGTGCCAGCAGTCCCAGAAACTCTGGGGCCAACGTCCTGACTTTC.

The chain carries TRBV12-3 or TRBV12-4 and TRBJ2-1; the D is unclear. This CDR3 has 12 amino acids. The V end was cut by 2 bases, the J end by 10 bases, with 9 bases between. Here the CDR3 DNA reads TGTGCCAGCAGTTTAAACGCGCGGGAGCAGTTCTTC. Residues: CASSLNAREQFF.

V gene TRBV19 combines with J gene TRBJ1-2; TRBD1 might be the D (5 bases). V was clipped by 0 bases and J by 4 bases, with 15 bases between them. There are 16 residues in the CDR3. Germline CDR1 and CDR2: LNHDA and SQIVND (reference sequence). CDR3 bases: TGTGCCAGTAGTATAGATTTAGGGGCGATCATCTATGGCTACACCTTC. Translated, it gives CASSIDLGAIIYGYTF.

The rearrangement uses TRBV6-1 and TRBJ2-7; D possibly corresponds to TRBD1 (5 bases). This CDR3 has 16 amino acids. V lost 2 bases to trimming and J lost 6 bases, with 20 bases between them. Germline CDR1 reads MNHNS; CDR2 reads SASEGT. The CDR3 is CASSESLLAGKGEQYF. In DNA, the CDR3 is TGTGCCAGCAGTGAATCTTTGTTGGCAGGGAAGGGCGAGCAGTACTTC.

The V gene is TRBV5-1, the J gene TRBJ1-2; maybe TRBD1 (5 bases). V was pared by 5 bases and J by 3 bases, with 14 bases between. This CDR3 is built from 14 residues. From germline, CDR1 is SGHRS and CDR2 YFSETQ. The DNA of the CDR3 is TGCGCCAGCAGTACTGGGACTCCTGACTATGGCTACACCTTC. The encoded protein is CASSTGTPDYGYTF.

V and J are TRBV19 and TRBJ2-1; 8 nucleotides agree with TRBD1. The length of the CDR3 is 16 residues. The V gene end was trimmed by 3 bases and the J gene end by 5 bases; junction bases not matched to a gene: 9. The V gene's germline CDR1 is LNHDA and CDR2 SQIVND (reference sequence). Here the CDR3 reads CASSMPGQGADNEQFF. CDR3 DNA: TGTGCCAGTAGTATGCCCGGACAGGGCGCGGACAATGAGCAGTTCTTC. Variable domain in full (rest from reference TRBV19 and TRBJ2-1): DGGITQSPKYLFRKEGQNVTLSCEQNLNHDAMYWYRQDPGQGLRLIYYSQIVNDFQKGDIAEGYSVSREKKESFPLTVTSAQKNPTAFYLCASSMPGQGADNEQFFGPGTRLTVL.

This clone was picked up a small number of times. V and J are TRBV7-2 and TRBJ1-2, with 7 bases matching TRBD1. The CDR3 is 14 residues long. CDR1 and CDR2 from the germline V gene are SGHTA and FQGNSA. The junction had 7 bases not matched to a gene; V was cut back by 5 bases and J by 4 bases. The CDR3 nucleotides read TGTGCCAGCAGCCAAGACAGGGCAACCTATGGCTACACCTTC. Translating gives CASSQDRATYGYTF.

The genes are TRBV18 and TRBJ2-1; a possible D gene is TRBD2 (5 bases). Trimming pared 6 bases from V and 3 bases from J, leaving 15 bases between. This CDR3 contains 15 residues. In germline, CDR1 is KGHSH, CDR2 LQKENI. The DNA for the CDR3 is TGTGCCAGCTCCGCCACAAGGAGGAACTACAATGAGCAGTTCTTC. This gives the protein CASSATRRNYNEQFF.

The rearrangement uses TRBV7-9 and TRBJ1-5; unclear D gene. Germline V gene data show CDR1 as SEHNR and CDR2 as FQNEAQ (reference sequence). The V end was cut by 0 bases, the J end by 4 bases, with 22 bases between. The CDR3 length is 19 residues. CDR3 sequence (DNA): TGTGCCAGCAGCTTAGCGATGTGGACTCGGAAACCTGGGAATCAGCCCCAGCATTTT. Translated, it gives CASSLAMWTRKPGNQPQHF.

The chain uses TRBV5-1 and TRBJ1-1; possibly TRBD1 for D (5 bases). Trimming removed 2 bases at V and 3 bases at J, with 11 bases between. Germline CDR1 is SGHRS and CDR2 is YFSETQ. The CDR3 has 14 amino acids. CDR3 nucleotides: TGCGCCAGCAGCTTCACCGGGACTCACACTGAAGCTTTCTTT. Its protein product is CASSFTGTHTEAFF.

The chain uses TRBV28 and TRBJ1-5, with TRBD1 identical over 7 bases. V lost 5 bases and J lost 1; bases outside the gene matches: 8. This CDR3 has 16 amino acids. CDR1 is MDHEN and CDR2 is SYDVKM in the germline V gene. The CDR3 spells CASSLHRGMSNQPQHF. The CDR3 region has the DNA TGTGCCAGCAGTCTCCACAGGGGAATGAGCAATCAGCCCCAGCATTTT.

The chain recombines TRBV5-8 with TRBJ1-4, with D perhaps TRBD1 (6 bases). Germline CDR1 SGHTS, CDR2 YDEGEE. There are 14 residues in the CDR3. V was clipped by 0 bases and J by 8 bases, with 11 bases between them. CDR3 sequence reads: CASSLEGVGEKLFF. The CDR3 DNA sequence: TGTGCCAGCAGCTTGGAGGGGGTAGGGGAAAAACTGTTTTTT.

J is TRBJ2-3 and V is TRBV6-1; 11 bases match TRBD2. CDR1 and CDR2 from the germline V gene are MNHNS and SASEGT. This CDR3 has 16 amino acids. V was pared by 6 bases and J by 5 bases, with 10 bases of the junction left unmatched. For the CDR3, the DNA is TGTGCCAGCAGGGAACGACTAGCGGGGTTTGGAGATACGCAGTATTTT. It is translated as CASRERLAGFGDTQYF.

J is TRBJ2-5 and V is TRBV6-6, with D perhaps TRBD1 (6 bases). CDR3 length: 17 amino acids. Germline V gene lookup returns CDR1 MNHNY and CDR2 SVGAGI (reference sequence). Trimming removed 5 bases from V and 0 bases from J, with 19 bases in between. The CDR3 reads CASSHDLSGQYQETQYF. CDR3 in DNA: TGTGCCAGCAGTCACGACTTATCAGGACAGTACCAAGAGACCCAGTACTTC.

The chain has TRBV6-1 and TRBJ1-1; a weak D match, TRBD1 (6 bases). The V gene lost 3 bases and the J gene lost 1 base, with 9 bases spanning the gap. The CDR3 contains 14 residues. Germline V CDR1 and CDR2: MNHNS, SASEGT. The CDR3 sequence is CASSEVQGNTEAFF. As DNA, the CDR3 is TGTGCCAGCAGTGAGGTACAGGGGAACACTGAAGCTTTCTTT.

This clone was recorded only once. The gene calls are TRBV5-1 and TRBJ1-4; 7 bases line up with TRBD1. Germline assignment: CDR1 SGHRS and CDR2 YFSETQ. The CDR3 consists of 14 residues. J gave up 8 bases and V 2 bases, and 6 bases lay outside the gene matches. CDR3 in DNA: TGCGCCAGCAGCTTAAGGGACAGCAGGGAAAAACTGTTTTTT. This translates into CASSLRDSREKLFF.